This T cell receptor beta chain stems from a study of blood T cell repertoires in COVID-19. Background on the study: Italy, Spain and the United States were the sources of the convalescent and acute COVID-19 samples. Sources were T cells, B-cell-depleted T cells, or PBMCs; the material itself was cDNA or gDNA.

As regards this clone: One end of the junction is discordant with germline, which a read error may explain.

Germline CDR1 is KGHSH and CDR2 is LQKENI. This CDR3 is 13 amino acids long. Original analysis: Cell counts per sample came from amplifying reference gene primers. The protocol was immunoSEQ multiplex PCR, while the TCRdb copy is restricted to in-frame clones and leaves out a portion. V, J and clone size are taken as reported in that table, and D and trimming were inferred from the DNA itself. Of about 140,000 clones in the sample, 75% to 80% were seen once. The chain links TRBV18 to TRBJ2-3; tentatively, D is TRBD2 (5 bases). The receptor's source is a woman aged 45-65 years with active or convalescent COVID-19. Sequenced material: peripheral blood. CDR3 sequence: CASSPLTAAPGNF. The CDR3, as DNA: TGTGCCAGCTCACCACTTACGGCGGCCCCCGGGAATTTT.